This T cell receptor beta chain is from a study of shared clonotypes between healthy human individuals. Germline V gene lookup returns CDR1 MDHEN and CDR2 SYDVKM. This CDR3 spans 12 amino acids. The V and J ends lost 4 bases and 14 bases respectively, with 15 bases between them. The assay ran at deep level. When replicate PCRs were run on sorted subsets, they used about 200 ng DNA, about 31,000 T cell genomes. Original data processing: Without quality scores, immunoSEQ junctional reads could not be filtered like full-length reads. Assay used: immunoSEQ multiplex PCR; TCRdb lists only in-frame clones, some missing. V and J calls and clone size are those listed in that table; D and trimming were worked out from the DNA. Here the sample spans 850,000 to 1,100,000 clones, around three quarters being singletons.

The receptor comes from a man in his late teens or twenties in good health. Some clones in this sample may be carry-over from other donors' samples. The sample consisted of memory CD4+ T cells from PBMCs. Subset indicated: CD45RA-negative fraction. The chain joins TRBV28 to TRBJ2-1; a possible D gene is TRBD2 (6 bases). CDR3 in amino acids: CASSSLGRDEFF. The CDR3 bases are TGTGCCAGCAGTTCACTGGGGCGGGATGAGTTCTTC.